A single sample is the source of the 23 T cell receptor beta chains below, sequenced in a study of T cell changes during pregnancy in multiple sclerosis. TCRdb keeps only in-frame clones here, not all; method: immunoSEQ multiplex PCR. Seen here are 49,000 or so clones, around 94% observed once, and the top ten hold around 0.38%. The sample here was CD4+ T cells from peripheral blood mononuclear cells, taken in the second trimester of pregnancy. These receptors originate from a female donor in good health, enrolled as a control in a pregnancy study.

This chain uses TRBV7-9 with TRBJ2-7, with 8 positions matching TRBD2. The trim removed 2 bases at V and 0 bases at J, leaving 6 bases unmatched. The CDR3 loop spans 16 amino acids. Germline V gene data show CDR1 as SEHNR and CDR2 as FQNEAQ (reference sequence). The CDR3 bases are TGTGCCAGCAGCTTAACTAGCGGTATAAGCTCCTACGAGCAGTACTTC. It specifies CASSLTSGISSYEQYF.

The rearrangement uses TRBV29-1 and TRBJ2-1, with 16 bases lining up with TRBD2. Germline V CDR1 and CDR2: SQVTM, ANQGSEA. With V trimmed by 7 bases and J by 0 bases, 15 bases remained unmatched. This CDR3 region has 20 residues. CDR3 sequence: CSARPLGLAGGSSSYNEQFF. In DNA form, the CDR3 reads TGCAGCGCCCGCCCGTTGGGACTAGCGGGGGGGTCTTCCTCCTACAATGAGCAGTTCTTC.

V usage is TRBV15 and J usage is TRBJ1-6, with TRBD1 matching 9 bases. The V gene end was trimmed by 8 bases and the J gene end by 8 bases; junction bases not matched to a gene: 7. The CDR3 covers 14 residues. Germline CDR1 is LNHNV and CDR2 is YYDKDF (reference sequence). The CDR3 bases are TGTGCCACCCAGCAAGGACAGGGGTATTCACCCCTCCACTTT. This codes for CATQQGQGYSPLHF.

This chain links TRBV11-3 with TRBJ1-2; possibly TRBD1 for D (5 bases). The CDR3 totals 15 residues. V lost 5 bases and J lost 0, with 13 bases in between. The germline V gene encodes CDR1 SGHNT and CDR2 YENEEA. CDR3 DNA sequence: TGTGCCAGCAGCCCGTTGGGGGGAACTAACTATGGCTACACCTTC. The encoded protein is CASSPLGGTNYGYTF.

The chain carries TRBV7-3 and TRBJ2-3; possibly TRBD2 for D (7 bases). Germline CDR1 SGHTA, CDR2 FQGTGA. Trimming removed 4 bases at V and 9 bases at J, with 14 bases between. This CDR3 contains 13 residues. The CDR3 spells CASSSRGGQTQYF. The CDR3 bases are TGTGCCAGCAGCTCTAGGGGGGGGCAGACGCAGTATTTT.

The chain couples TRBV19 to TRBJ2-6, with TRBD2 matching over 9 bases. Germline CDR1 reads LNHDA; CDR2 reads SQIVND (reference sequence). The trim removed 3 bases at V and 1 base at J, leaving 10 bases unmatched. This CDR3 is 19 amino acids long. The CDR3, as DNA: TGTGCCAGTAGTATGTTCATGGCGGGGGGGCTGTCTGGGGCCAACGTCCTGACTTTC. It codes for CASSMFMAGGLSGANVLTF. Based on the CDR3 plus reference TRBV19 and TRBJ2-6, the full variable domain is DGGITQSPKYLFRKEGQNVTLSCEQNLNHDAMYWYRQDPGQGLRLIYYSQIVNDFQKGDIAEGYSVSREKKESFPLTVTSAQKNPTAFYLCASSMFMAGGLSGANVLTFGAGSRLTVL.

V usage is TRBV27 and J usage is TRBJ2-2; TRBD2 agrees at 10 bases. The CDR3 loop spans 15 amino acids. V was clipped by 7 bases and J by 2 bases; unmatched bases: 4. Germline values: CDR1 MNHEY, CDR2 SMNVEV (reference sequence). As DNA, the CDR3 is TGTGCCAGCAATAGCGGGGGGCTTAACACCGGGGAGCTGTTTTTT. Translated: CASNSGGLNTGELFF.

The chain has TRBV4-1 and TRBJ1-6; TRBD1 matches 9 bases. The junction had 6 bases not matched to a gene; V was cut back by 2 bases and J by 7 bases. The CDR3 runs to 16 residues. Per germline, CDR1 MGHRA and CDR2 YSYEKL. The CDR3 DNA reads as TGCGCCAGCAGCCAATTCTTAGGACAGGGGAATTCACCCCTCCACTTT. This encodes CASSQFLGQGNSPLHF.

The chain links TRBV5-5 to TRBJ2-1, with 7 bases aligning to TRBD2. Germline CDR1 reads SGHKS; CDR2 reads YYEKEE (reference sequence). The CDR3 sequence is 15 residues long. The trim removed 4 bases at V and 5 bases at J, leaving 9 bases unmatched. The DNA for the CDR3 is TGTGCCAGCAGCCCGAGTCCAGCGGGGAACAATGAGCAGTTCTTC. Protein product: CASSPSPAGNNEQFF.

The chain recombines TRBV30 with TRBJ1-2; D possibly corresponds to TRBD1 (5 bases). Germline-derived CDR1 and CDR2 are GTSNPN and SVGIG (reference sequence). This CDR3 spans 14 amino acids. The germline V and J ends were trimmed by 2 bases and 5 bases, with 15 bases remaining between them. The CDR3 sequence: CAWSTTTATYGYTF. Here the CDR3 DNA reads TGTGCCTGGAGTACTACGACAGCGACATATGGCTACACCTTC.

This chain connects TRBV9 to TRBJ2-3, with D tentatively TRBD2 (6 bases). Germline assignment: CDR1 SGDLS and CDR2 YYNGEE. V lost 0 bases and J 4 bases, leaving 15 bases between the germline ends. This CDR3 is built from 16 residues. CDR3 residues: CASSVAVGGVADTQYF. The DNA of the CDR3 is TGTGCCAGCAGCGTAGCTGTAGGAGGGGTCGCAGATACGCAGTATTTT.

The rearrangement uses TRBV6-4 and TRBJ1-2, with D perhaps TRBD1 (6 bases). This CDR3 region has 14 residues. The germline CDR1 and CDR2 sequences are MRHNA and SNTAGT. V gave up 6 bases and J gave up 5 bases, with 16 bases separating them. The CDR3 sequence: CASSPDSTGYGYTF. Here the CDR3 DNA reads TGTGCCAGCAGCCCAGACAGTACAGGGTATGGCTACACCTTC.

Note on this clone: The same CDR3 arises from other DNA sequences in this sample as well. The chain is built from TRBV15 and TRBJ1-2; no reliable D call. Germline CDR1 is LNHNV and CDR2 is YYDKDF (reference sequence). CDR3 length equals 13 residues. Trimming shortened V by 1 base and J by 4 bases, and 7 bases separated the two germline ends. The CDR3 region is CATSRGGSYGYTF. CDR3 DNA sequence: TGTGCCACCAGCAGAGGCGGCAGCTATGGCTACACCTTC.

The V and J genes are TRBV5-1 and TRBJ1-4; D possibly corresponds to TRBD1 (6 bases). The germline V gene encodes CDR1 SGHRS and CDR2 YFSETQ. The CDR3 is 15 residues long. Trimming cost V 2 bases and J 3 bases, with 11 bases left between them. Here the CDR3 reads CASSLDRPPNEKLFF. The CDR3 region has the DNA TGCGCCAGCAGCTTAGACAGGCCCCCTAATGAAAAACTGTTTTTT. Full variable domain (outside the CDR3, taken from reference TRBV5-1 and TRBJ1-4): KAGVTQTPRYLIKTRGQQVTLSCSPISGHRSVSWYQQTPGQGLQFLFEYFSETQRNKGNFPGRFSGRQFSNSRSEMNVSTLELGDSALYLCASSLDRPPNEKLFFGSGTQLSVL.

This clone was observed a single time. The chain couples TRBV18 to TRBJ1-1; 9 bases line up with TRBD1. CDR1 KGHSH and CDR2 LQKENI come from the germline V gene. After removal of 0 bases from V and 1 base from J, the junction contained 0 bases not matched to a gene. The CDR3 sequence is 15 residues long. The CDR3 loop reads CASSPPGQGNTEAFF. The DNA for the CDR3 is TGTGCCAGCTCACCACCGGGACAGGGGAACACTGAAGCTTTCTTT.

The rearrangement joins TRBV5-1 to TRBJ1-4; TRBD1 agrees at 7 bases. The CDR3 consists of 15 residues. Trimming took 1 base from V and 1 from J; bases not matched to a gene: 1. Germline assignment: CDR1 SGHRS and CDR2 YFSETQ. This chain's CDR3 is CASSLTGETNEKLFF. In DNA form, the CDR3 reads TGCGCCAGCAGCTTGACAGGGGAAACTAATGAAAAACTGTTTTTT.

The chain uses TRBV9 and TRBJ1-1; D not resolved. The CDR3 has 14 residues. Trimming removed 4 bases at V and 3 bases at J, with 13 bases between. In germline, CDR1 is SGDLS, CDR2 YYNGEE. The CDR3 loop is CASSFLTRDTEAFF. CDR3 nucleotide sequence: TGTGCCAGCAGCTTCTTAACGCGGGACACTGAAGCTTTCTTT.

The CDR3 DNA sequence: TGTGCCAGCAGTTCAAGGGGGGGCTATGGCTACACCTTC. As protein: CASSSRGGYGYTF. The V and J genes are TRBV25-1 and TRBJ1-2; a weak D match, TRBD1 (6 bases). Germline lookup yields CDR1 MGHDK and CDR2 SYGVNS. Trimming took off 5 bases at V and 4 bases at J, with 11 bases between the two ends. The CDR3 is made up of 13 amino acids.

This chain joins TRBV30 and TRBJ1-2, with D unclear. CDR1 and CDR2 (germline): GTSNPN, SVGIG (reference sequence). The CDR3 runs to 11 residues. The V end lost 2 bases, the J end lost 10 bases, and 11 bases lay between the germline ends. CDR3 nucleotides: TGTGCCTGGAGTTCCAGGCACGTCTACACCTTC. It is translated as CAWSSRHVYTF.

This clone was picked up one time. The V call is TRBV15, the J call TRBJ1-2; 7 bases align to TRBD1. This CDR3 spans 11 amino acids. V gave up 5 bases and J gave up 8 bases; unmatched junction bases: 2. Germline V gene sequence: CDR1 LNHNV, CDR2 YYDKDF (reference sequence). CDR3 in amino acids: CATSWTGGYTF. The CDR3 DNA reads as TGTGCCACCAGCTGGACAGGAGGCTACACCTTC.

The V call is TRBV11-3, the J call TRBJ2-5; no clear D. Trimming took 6 bases from V and 0 from J, leaving 14 bases between them. This CDR3 spans 15 amino acids. Looked up from germline, CDR1 is SGHNT and CDR2 is YENEEA. The CDR3 loop reads CASSSGFRYQETQYF. Here the CDR3 DNA reads TGTGCCAGCAGTTCCGGGTTTAGGTACCAAGAGACCCAGTACTTC.

The chain employs TRBV7-9 and TRBJ1-2; weak D call: TRBD1 (6 bases). This CDR3 has 13 amino acids. CDR1 and CDR2 (germline): SEHNR, FQNEAQ (reference sequence). Between the trimmed V and J ends, which lost 4 bases and 2 bases, there was a span of 8 bases. This CDR3 reads CASSYGQNYGYTF. CDR3 in DNA: TGTGCCAGCAGCTACGGACAGAACTATGGCTACACCTTC.

This chain connects TRBV19 to TRBJ1-2; D gene unclear. The CDR3 has 17 amino acids. Germline V lookup: CDR1 LNHDA, CDR2 SQIVND (reference sequence). The V end was cut by 5 bases, the J end by 3 bases, with 22 bases between. The CDR3: CASSPRGGFFPDYGYTF. CDR3 sequence (DNA): TGTGCCAGTAGTCCGCGGGGAGGGTTCTTCCCGGACTATGGCTACACCTTC.